A selection of T cell receptor beta chains follows, all from one sample in a study of graft-versus-host responses after intestinal transplantation. Only in-frame clones appear in the TCRdb table, and some are missing; sequencing was by immunoSEQ multiplex PCR. The sample records about 17,000 clones, roughly 82% being singletons. The material sequenced was ileum tissue, taken 17 days after transplant. The receptors shown here come from a human patient who received an intestinal transplant, so some T cells may come from the graft donor. CDR3s leave out the opening cysteine and the closing phenylalanine or tryptophan. D genes are given only for firm matches.

NA | TRBV10-3 | AISRTGERGKNIQY
NA | TRBV5-4 | ASSGRRAGNGELF
NA | TRBV30 | AWFLGAGLGYT
TRBD1 | TRBV7-8 | ASSLAYPGTGGSEGEKLF
TRBD1 | TRBV6-5 | ANGYRGRGTDTQY
NA | TRBV11-2 | ASSLVSSSGETQY
NA | TRBV5-6 | ASSSTSGNTIY
TRBD2 | TRBV11-1 | ASSLMGSSSGNNEQF
NA | TRBV19 | ASSGPRAPRPYEQY
TRBD1 | TRBV11-2 | ASSFGTGGNYGYT
TRBD1 | TRBV7-9 | ASSLGRGTGTDTQY
TRBD2 | TRBV9 | ASSVDGAGDGV
TRBD1 | TRBV5-4 | ASSPGDRGLEQY
TRBD2 | TRBV4-1 | ASSQIGSGLAGGQF
NA | TRBV11-2 | ASSLGQGFPQETQY
NA | TRBV11-2 | ASSQSQVAEAF